Below, 26 T cell receptor beta chains from the same sample are listed, as sequenced in a study of T cells after yellow fever vaccination. Each CDR3 protein is one row after TCRdb ran MiXCR on the 5' RACE reads. The table includes fewer than 400,000 distinct CDR3 sequences, around 11% detected once. The sequencing used CD4+ T cells sorted from PBMCs, collected 45 days after the yellow fever booster vaccination. The source is a man aged 18 to 30 who received the YFV17D yellow fever vaccine.

This clonotype was detected ten times or more. J is TRBJ2-1 and V is TRBV5-1; D not certain. Germline-derived CDR1 and CDR2 are SGHRS and YFSETQ. V was clipped by 0 bases and J by 1 base, with 14 bases between them. The CDR3 is 17 residues long. The CDR3 DNA reads TGCGCCAGCAGCTTGGGGCAGATTTCCACATCCTACAATGAGCAGTTCTTC. It encodes CASSLGQISTSYNEQFF.

This clonotype turned up a few times. The V call is TRBV7-9, the J call TRBJ1-4; D might be TRBD1 (5 bases). The V end was cut by 5 bases, the J end by 4 bases, with 11 bases between. Germline assignment: CDR1 SEHNR and CDR2 FQNEAQ (reference sequence). The CDR3 totals 14 residues. CDR3 sequence: CASSRDGLNEKLFF. CDR3 DNA sequence: TGTGCCAGCAGCCGGGACGGGCTTAATGAAAAACTGTTTTTT.

This chain links TRBV10-3 with TRBJ2-3; the match to TRBD2 covers 12 bases. CDR1 ENHRY and CDR2 SYGVKD come from the germline V gene. V shed 4 bases, J shed 4 bases, and the junction held 3 bases outside the gene matches. This CDR3 has 15 amino acids. The CDR3 sequence is CAISGTSGGSDTQYF. The CDR3 nucleotides are TGTGCCATCAGTGGCACTAGCGGGGGGTCAGATACGCAGTATTTT.

This clonotype has only a few counts. The chain links TRBV10-2 to TRBJ1-2, with D unclear. CDR3 length equals 14 residues. Trimming shortened V by 5 bases and J by 2 bases, and 12 bases separated the two germline ends. CDR1 is WSHSY, CDR2 SAAADI, per germline. Written as DNA, the CDR3 is TGCGCCAGCAGTTCTAGGTCTTGGAACTATGGCTACACCTTC. Residues: CASSSRSWNYGYTF.

The table lists this clonotype with a few counts. The J gene is TRBJ1-1, the V gene TRBV20-1; D not resolved. Germline V CDR1 and CDR2: DFQATT, SNEGSKA (reference sequence). The CDR3 has 14 residues. Trimming pared 3 bases from V and 4 bases from J, leaving 15 bases between. The CDR3 coding sequence is TGCAGTGCTAGCGTTTCCTTTAGGGCCACTGAAGCTTTCTTT. It translates to CSASVSFRATEAFF.

This clonotype was counted between two and nine times. V usage is TRBV24-1 and J usage is TRBJ2-1; maybe TRBD2 (5 bases). Trimming removed 2 bases at V and 3 bases at J, with 7 bases between. The CDR3 has 14 residues. CDR1 and CDR2 from the germline V gene are KGHDR and SFDVKD. The chain's CDR3 is CATSDYRDYNEQFF. In nucleotides, the CDR3 is TGTGCCACCAGTGATTACCGGGACTACAATGAGCAGTTCTTC.

This clonotype was detected a few times. This sequence joins TRBV6-2 or TRBV6-3 and TRBJ2-7; 8 nucleotides agree with TRBD1. CDR3 length: 14 amino acids. Germline lookup yields CDR1 MNHEY and CDR2 SVGEGT. The junction had 3 bases not matched to a gene; V was cut back by 2 bases and J by 3 bases. In DNA, the CDR3 is TGTGCCAGCAGTTACGACAGGGGCCTCTACGAGCAGTACTTC. It translates to CASSYDRGLYEQYF.

This chain connects TRBV12-3 or TRBV12-4 to TRBJ2-7; 12 bases fit TRBD2. The CDR3 consists of 15 residues. Trimming cost V 4 bases and J 3 bases; bases outside gene matches: 4. The chain's CDR3 is CASSSRTSGVYEQYF. CDR3 bases: TGTGCCAGCAGTTCTCGGACTAGCGGGGTCTACGAGCAGTACTTC.

The rearrangement links TRBV5-1 to TRBJ1-2; D possibly corresponds to TRBD1 (6 bases). Germline V gene lookup returns CDR1 SGHRS and CDR2 YFSETQ. CDR3 length equals 14 residues. Trimming stripped 0 bases from V and 2 bases from J, with 8 bases between. This CDR3 is CASSLDRENYGYTF. DNA of the CDR3: TGCGCCAGCAGCTTGGACAGGGAGAACTATGGCTACACCTTC. Variable domain in full (rest from reference TRBV5-1 and TRBJ1-2): KAGVTQTPRYLIKTRGQQVTLSCSPISGHRSVSWYQQTPGQGLQFLFEYFSETQRNKGNFPGRFSGRQFSNSRSEMNVSTLELGDSALYLCASSLDRENYGYTFGSGTRLTVV.

This chain connects TRBV10-3 to TRBJ2-3; D gene unclear. Per germline, CDR1 ENHRY and CDR2 SYGVKD. Trimming removed 0 bases from V and 11 bases from J, with 12 bases in between. This CDR3 comprises 13 residues. The CDR3 reads CAISESWGRKQYF. The CDR3 DNA sequence: TGTGCCATCAGTGAGTCATGGGGAAGGAAGCAGTATTTT.

This clonotype was recorded at least ten times. The J gene is TRBJ1-1, the V gene TRBV2; D is perhaps TRBD1 (5 bases). This CDR3 is built from 14 residues. Between the trimmed V and J ends, which lost 4 bases and 6 bases, there was a span of 15 bases. CDR1 SNHLY and CDR2 FYNNEI come from the germline V gene. The CDR3 protein is CASSADTVLAEAFF. DNA of the CDR3: TGTGCCAGCAGTGCGGACACCGTTTTAGCTGAAGCTTTCTTT.

This chain links TRBV20-1 with TRBJ2-3; D not resolved. The CDR3 totals 12 residues. The germline V gene encodes CDR1 DFQATT and CDR2 SNEGSKA (reference sequence). Trimming pared 1 base from V and 2 bases from J, leaving 4 bases between. The CDR3 DNA reads TGCAGTGCTAGAGGTAACACAGATACGCAGTATTTT. Encoded protein: CSARGNTDTQYF.

This clonotype has just a few counts. This chain joins TRBV7-8 and TRBJ2-7; no clear D. V was cut by 0 bases and J by 7 bases, with 4 bases left in between. The germline V gene encodes CDR1 SGHVS and CDR2 FQNEAQ. The CDR3 contains 11 residues. CDR3 coding DNA: TGTGCCAGCAGCTTAGCGGTAGAGCAGTACTTC. Amino acid sequence: CASSLAVEQYF.

This clonotype was found a few times. The J gene is TRBJ2-2, the V gene TRBV24-1, with 8 bases fitting TRBD1. The trim removed 4 bases at V and 2 bases at J, leaving 8 bases unmatched. Germline loops: CDR1 KGHDR, CDR2 SFDVKD. The CDR3 sequence is 17 residues long. The CDR3 here is CATSDPVSGGNTGELFF. CDR3 nucleotide sequence: TGTGCCACCAGTGACCCCGTCTCAGGGGGCAACACCGGGGAGCTGTTTTTT.

On this clonotype: At one of its ends the junction is not consistent with the germline gene, which may arise from a read error. The rearrangement links TRBV11-2 to TRBJ1-2, with 7 bases identical to TRBD1. Germline V gives CDR1 SGHAT, CDR2 FQNNGV. The CDR3 contains 16 residues. CDR3 nucleotides: TGTGCCAGCAGCGTAGACAGGGTGGCGCTGAGGTATGGCTACACCTTC. Encoded protein: CASSVDRVALRYGYTF.

The rearrangement links TRBV5-6 to TRBJ2-3, with D uncertain. The CDR3 spans 16 residues. CDR1 and CDR2 from the germline V gene are SGHDT and YYEEEE. V shed 0 bases and J shed 2 bases, with 13 bases lying between them. CDR3 coding DNA: TGTGCCAGCAGCTTGGGGTTAGTGCAACCCACAGATACGCAGTATTTT. Translation gives CASSLGLVQPTDTQYF.

The genes are TRBV20-1 and TRBJ2-3, with 9 bases identical to TRBD2. Germline trimming cut 3 bases from V and 4 bases from J; bases unmatched to any gene: 8. In germline, CDR1 is DFQATT, CDR2 SNEGSKA (reference sequence). The CDR3 is 15 residues long. The DNA of the CDR3 is TGCAGTGCTAGTGGCGGGGGGGCCTGGGCAGATACGCAGTATTTT. Translated: CSASGGGAWADTQYF.

The CDR3 region has the DNA TGTGCCTGGAGTGTAATCCAGAATACGCAGTATTTT. This sequence encodes CAWSVIQNTQYF. This chain uses TRBV30 with TRBJ2-3; D is ambiguous. This CDR3 has 12 residues. Germline loops: CDR1 GTSNPN, CDR2 SVGIG (reference sequence). V was trimmed by 0 bases and J by 7 bases, leaving 8 bases between them.

In this sample, this clonotype turned up many times. This sequence joins TRBV6-2 or TRBV6-3 and TRBJ2-6; D uncertain. The ends were cut back, 6 bases at V and 0 bases at J, with 3 bases in the middle. This CDR3 spans 13 amino acids. Germline lookup yields CDR1 MNHEY and CDR2 SVGEGT. Here the CDR3 DNA reads TGTGCCAGCAGGACCTCTGGGGCCAACGTCCTGACTTTC. It is translated as CASRTSGANVLTF.

This clonotype has a handful of counts. This chain joins TRBV6-5 and TRBJ1-4, with D maybe TRBD1 (6 bases). The CDR3 has 17 residues. Trimming shortened V by 2 bases and J by 2 bases, and 15 bases separated the two germline ends. Germline V CDR1 and CDR2: MNHEY, SVGAGI. The CDR3 here is CASSYQSGGGTNEKLFF. As DNA, the CDR3 is TGTGCCAGCAGTTACCAGTCTGGCGGGGGCACTAATGAAAAACTGTTTTTT.

This clonotype has a handful of counts. The chain recombines TRBV25-1 with TRBJ2-2, with D tentatively TRBD2 (7 bases). The ends were cut back, 2 bases at V and 5 bases at J, with 12 bases in the middle. Germline loops: CDR1 MGHDK, CDR2 SYGVNS. The CDR3 is 15 amino acids. The CDR3 reads CASSETRGGTGELFF. The CDR3 DNA reads TGTGCCAGCAGTGAAACCAGGGGAGGGACCGGGGAGCTGTTTTTT.

This clonotype was found a few times. The chain joins TRBV10-3 to TRBJ1-5, with D perhaps TRBD1 (5 bases). Trimming removed 11 bases at V and 1 base at J, with 18 bases between. The V gene's germline CDR1 is ENHRY and CDR2 SYGVKD. The CDR3 has 15 residues. CDR3: CAARGGGESNQPQHF. In nucleotides, the CDR3 is TGTGCCGCCCGGGGGGGGGGAGAGAGCAATCAGCCCCAGCATTTT.

The chain links TRBV6-1 to TRBJ1-2, with 9 bases aligning to TRBD1. This CDR3 has 13 amino acids. Germline CDR1 is MNHNS and CDR2 is SASEGT. With 4 bases clipped from V and 6 bases from J, the junction kept 3 bases outside the gene matches. This CDR3 reads CASSARTGDGYTF. The CDR3 nucleotides are TGTGCCAGCAGTGCCCGGACAGGGGATGGCTACACCTTC.

This chain links TRBV5-5 with TRBJ2-3; the D call may be TRBD1 or TRBD2 (6 bases each). The germline V gene encodes CDR1 SGHKS and CDR2 YYEKEE (reference sequence). The CDR3 consists of 16 residues. V was shortened by 3 bases and J by 2 bases, with 16 bases between the two germline ends. Written as DNA, the CDR3 is TGTGCCAGCAGCTCGGTCCGAGGGGGGCTCACAGATACGCAGTATTTT. Translating gives CASSSVRGGLTDTQYF.

The rearrangement joins TRBV20-1 to TRBJ2-7; D is perhaps TRBD1 (5 bases). Per the germline V gene, CDR1 is DFQATT and CDR2 is SNEGSKA (reference sequence). The CDR3 runs to 13 residues. Trimming pared 3 bases from V and 5 bases from J, leaving 14 bases between. CDR3 in amino acids: CSASRQGIHEQYF. The CDR3 DNA sequence: TGCAGTGCTAGCAGGCAGGGCATCCACGAGCAGTACTTC.

As regards this clonotype: One end of the junction fails to match germline, which may point to a read error. The chain has TRBV10-3 and TRBJ2-7, with a weak D call TRBD1 (5 bases). The CDR3 runs to 14 residues. Germline V gives CDR1 ENHRY, CDR2 SYGVKD. Here the CDR3 DNA reads TGTGCCATCAGCGAGTACGACAGAAGCTACGAGCAGTACTTC. It encodes CAISEYDRSYEQYF.